This paragraph covers one TCR beta chain sequence. As yet, its antigen is unknown. The sample holds other DNA sequences that translate to the same CDR3. Related graft donors supplied nonmyeloablative bone marrow transplants, and mixed chimerism was transient. Unstimulated regulatory T cells (CD4+CD25+CD127-), CD4+CD25- non-regulatory cells, CD4 and CD8 cells were FACS-sorted from thawed PBMCs. Libraries were prepared by immunoSEQ multiplex PCR; TCRdb keeps only in-frame clonotypes and omits some of them. The sample shows 84,000 or so clones, more than 85% of them seen only once. This sample is drawn from a study of Tregs in tolerant kidney transplant recipients. Study-level points and caveats: The small number of patients limits these findings pending further validation. Tregs expanded with activated donor B cells seemed most donor-specific. Antigen-driven expansion was suggested because donor-specific Tregs expanded more than all Tregs in tolerant patients.

This CDR3 contains 16 residues. Between the trimmed V and J ends, which lost 2 bases and 7 bases, there was a span of 16 bases. Germline CDR1 and CDR2: SGHRS and YFSETQ. The V and J genes are TRBV5-1 and TRBJ1-6, with a tentative D call TRBD1 (6 bases). This clonotype was sampled from a human patient who received a combined kidney and bone marrow transplant. Some T cells may be transferred from the graft donor. The sequences come from CD4+ T cells from blood (PBMCs), collected 12 months after the transplant. CDR3 in DNA: TGCGCCAGCAGCTTATCAGGACAGTCTGCGAATTCACCCCTCCACTTT. This sequence encodes CASSLSGQSANSPLHF.